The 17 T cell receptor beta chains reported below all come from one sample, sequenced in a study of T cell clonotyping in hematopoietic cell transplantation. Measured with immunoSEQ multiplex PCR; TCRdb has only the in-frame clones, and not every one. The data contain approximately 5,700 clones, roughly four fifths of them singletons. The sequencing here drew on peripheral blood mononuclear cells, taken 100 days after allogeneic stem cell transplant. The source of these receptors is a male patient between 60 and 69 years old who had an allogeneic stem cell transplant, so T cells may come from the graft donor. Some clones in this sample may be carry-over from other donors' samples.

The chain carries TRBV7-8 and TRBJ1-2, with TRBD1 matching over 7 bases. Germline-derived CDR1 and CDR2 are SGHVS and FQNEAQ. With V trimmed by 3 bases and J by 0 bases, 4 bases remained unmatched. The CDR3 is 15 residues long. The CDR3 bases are TGTGCCAGCAGCTTTCTCGGACAGGCTAACTATGGCTACACCTTC. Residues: CASSFLGQANYGYTF.

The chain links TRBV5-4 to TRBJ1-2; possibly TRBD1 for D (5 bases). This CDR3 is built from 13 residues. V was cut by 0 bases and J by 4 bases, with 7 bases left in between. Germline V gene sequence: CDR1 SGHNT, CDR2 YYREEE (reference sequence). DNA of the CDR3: TGTGCCAGCAGCTTGGACGGGGCCTATGGCTACACCTTC. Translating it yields CASSLDGAYGYTF.

The DNA of the CDR3 is TGTGCCTGGAGTGCCTATACCTACGAGCAGTACTTC. This encodes CAWSAYTYEQYF. The V gene is TRBV30, the J gene TRBJ2-7; D uncertain. The CDR3 is 12 amino acids. V was trimmed by 1 base and J by 2 bases, leaving 6 bases between them. Germline CDR1 and CDR2: GTSNPN and SVGIG (reference sequence).

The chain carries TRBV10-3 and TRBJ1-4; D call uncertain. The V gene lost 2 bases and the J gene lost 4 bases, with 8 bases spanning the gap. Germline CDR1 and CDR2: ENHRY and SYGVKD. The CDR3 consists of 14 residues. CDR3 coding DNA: TGTGCCATCAGTGAGAATACGGATAATGAAAAACTGTTTTTT. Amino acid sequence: CAISENTDNEKLFF.

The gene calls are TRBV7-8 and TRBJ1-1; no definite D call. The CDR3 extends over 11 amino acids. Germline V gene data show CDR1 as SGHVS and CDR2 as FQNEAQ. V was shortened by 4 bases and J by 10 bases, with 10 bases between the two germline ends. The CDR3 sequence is CASSSDPGAFF. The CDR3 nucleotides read TGTGCCAGCAGCTCGGACCCGGGAGCTTTCTTT.

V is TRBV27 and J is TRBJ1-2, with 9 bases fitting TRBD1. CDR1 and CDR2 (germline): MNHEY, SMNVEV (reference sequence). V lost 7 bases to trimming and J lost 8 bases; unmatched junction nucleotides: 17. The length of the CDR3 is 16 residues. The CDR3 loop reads CASTSSDRGVFGGYTF. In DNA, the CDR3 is TGTGCCAGCACCTCCTCGGACAGGGGCGTGTTTGGAGGCTACACCTTC.

As DNA, the CDR3 is TGTGCCAGCAGCGCTGGGGCAGGGGTTCAGCCCCAGCATTTT. Protein sequence: CASSAGAGVQPQHF. The chain has TRBV9 and TRBJ1-5, with D perhaps TRBD1 (6 bases). This CDR3 has 14 amino acids. V lost 3 bases and J 6 bases, leaving 13 bases between the germline ends. The germline gives CDR1 SGDLS, CDR2 YYNGEE.

The CDR3 here is CASSLAGDDVIDTQYF. The CDR3 coding sequence is TGCGCCAGCAGCTTGGCCGGGGACGACGTAATAGATACGCAGTATTTT. The chain employs TRBV5-1 and TRBJ2-3; D may be TRBD1 or TRBD2 (5 bases each). Germline lookup yields CDR1 SGHRS and CDR2 YFSETQ. The CDR3 spans 16 residues. Trimming left V 0 bases short and J 5 bases short, with 16 bases between.

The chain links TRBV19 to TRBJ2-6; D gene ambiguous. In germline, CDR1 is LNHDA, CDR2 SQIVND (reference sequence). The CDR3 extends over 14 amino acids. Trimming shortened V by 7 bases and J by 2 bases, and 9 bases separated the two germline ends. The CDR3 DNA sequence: TGTGCCAGTACTCCCTATGCTGGGGCCAACGTCCTGACTTTC. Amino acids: CASTPYAGANVLTF.

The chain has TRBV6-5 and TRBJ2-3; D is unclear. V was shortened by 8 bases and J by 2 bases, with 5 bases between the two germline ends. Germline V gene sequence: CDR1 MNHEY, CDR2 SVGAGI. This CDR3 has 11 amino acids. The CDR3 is CASRFTDTQYF. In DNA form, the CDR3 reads TGTGCCAGCCGCTTCACAGATACGCAGTATTTT.

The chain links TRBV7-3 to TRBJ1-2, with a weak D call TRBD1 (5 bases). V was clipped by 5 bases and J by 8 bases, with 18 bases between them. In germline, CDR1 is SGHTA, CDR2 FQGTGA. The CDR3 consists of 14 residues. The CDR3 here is CASSPGQGAVGYTF. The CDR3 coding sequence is TGTGCCAGCAGCCCCGGCCAGGGCGCAGTAGGCTACACCTTC.

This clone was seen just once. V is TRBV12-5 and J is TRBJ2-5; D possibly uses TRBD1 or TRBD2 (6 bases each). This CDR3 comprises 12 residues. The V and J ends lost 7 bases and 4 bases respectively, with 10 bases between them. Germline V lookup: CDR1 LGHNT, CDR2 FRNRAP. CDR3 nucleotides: TGTGCTAGTGCAAAGGGGGGAGAGACCCAGTACTTC. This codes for CASAKGGETQYF. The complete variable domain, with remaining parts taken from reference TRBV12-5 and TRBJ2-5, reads DARVTQTPRHKVTEMGQEVTMRCQPILGHNTVFWYRQTMMQGLELLAYFRNRAPLDDSGMPKDRFSAEMPDATLATLKIQPSEPRDSAVYFCASAKGGETQYFGPGTRLLVL.

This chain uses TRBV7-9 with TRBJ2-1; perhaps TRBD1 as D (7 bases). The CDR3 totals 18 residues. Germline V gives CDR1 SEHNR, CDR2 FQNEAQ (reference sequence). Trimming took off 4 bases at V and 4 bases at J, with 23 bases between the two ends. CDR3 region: CASSSPGGSGQRYNEQFF. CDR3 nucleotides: TGTGCCAGCAGCTCGCCCGGGGGTTCGGGACAGAGATACAATGAGCAGTTCTTC.

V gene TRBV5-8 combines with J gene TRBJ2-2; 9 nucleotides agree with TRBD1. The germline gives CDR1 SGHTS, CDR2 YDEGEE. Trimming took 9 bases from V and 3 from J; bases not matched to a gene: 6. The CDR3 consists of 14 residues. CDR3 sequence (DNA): TGTGCCACCAGGAGGACAGGGGACACCGGGGAGCTGTTTTTT. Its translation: CATRRTGDTGELFF.

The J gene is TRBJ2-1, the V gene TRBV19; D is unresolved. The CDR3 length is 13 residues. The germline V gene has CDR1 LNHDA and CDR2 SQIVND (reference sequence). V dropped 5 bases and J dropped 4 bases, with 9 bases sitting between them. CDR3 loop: CASSYDLYNEQFF. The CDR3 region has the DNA TGTGCCAGTAGTTATGACCTTTACAATGAGCAGTTCTTC.

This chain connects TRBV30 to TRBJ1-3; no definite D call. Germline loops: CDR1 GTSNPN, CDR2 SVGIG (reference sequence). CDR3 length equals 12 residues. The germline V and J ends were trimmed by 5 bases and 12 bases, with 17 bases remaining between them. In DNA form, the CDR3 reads TGTGCCTGGGGATACACAGTCTCTCACATATATTTT. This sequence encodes CAWGYTVSHIYF.

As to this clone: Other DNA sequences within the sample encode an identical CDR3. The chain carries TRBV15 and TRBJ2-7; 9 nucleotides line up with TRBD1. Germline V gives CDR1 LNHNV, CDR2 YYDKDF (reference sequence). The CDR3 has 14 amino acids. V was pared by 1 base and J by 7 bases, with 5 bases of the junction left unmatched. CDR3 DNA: TGTGCCACCAGCAGAGGACAGGGGGGGCGAGAGCAGTACTTC. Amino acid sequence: CATSRGQGGREQYF.